These 18 T cell receptor beta chains were sequenced from one sample in a study of cytomegalovirus exposure and HLA in healthy donors. Clones were sequenced by immunoSEQ multiplex PCR, and TCRdb holds only the in-frame ones, with some missing. The table records about 120,000 clones, about 88% of them present only once. The material sequenced was PBMCs. The origin of the receptors is a woman under 30 in good health and CMV-seronegative.

The chain has TRBV5-6 and TRBJ2-7, with D possibly being TRBD1 (6 bases). The CDR3 is 14 amino acids. CDR1 SGHDT and CDR2 YYEEEE come from the germline V gene. V was cut by 4 bases and J by 2 bases, with 13 bases left in between. DNA of the CDR3: TGTGCCAGCAGCGCCTACAGGGCCCCCTACGAGCAGTACGTC. Amino acids: CASSAYRAPYEQYV.

V and J are TRBV27 and TRBJ1-5, with a weak D call TRBD1 (5 bases). CDR1 is MNHEY, CDR2 SMNVEV, per germline (reference sequence). The CDR3 extends over 14 amino acids. Trimming shortened V by 5 bases and J by 7 bases, and 15 bases separated the two germline ends. CDR3 protein: CASSPTMGGQPQHF. The CDR3 DNA reads TGTGCCAGCAGTCCAACCATGGGGGGACAGCCCCAGCATTTT.

V usage is TRBV11-2 and J usage is TRBJ2-7, with D possibly matching TRBD2 (5 bases). V was cut by 1 base and J by 6 bases, with 13 bases left in between. The germline V gene encodes CDR1 SGHAT and CDR2 FQNNGV. The CDR3 length is 14 residues. CDR3 in amino acids: CASSLVTGISEQYV. The CDR3, as DNA: TGTGCCAGCAGCTTAGTCACGGGGATCAGCGAGCAGTACGTC.

V is TRBV6-5 and J is TRBJ1-1; 7 nucleotides line up with TRBD1. V shed 5 bases and J 2 bases; nucleotides not matched to a gene: 8. The germline gives CDR1 MNHEY, CDR2 SVGAGI. The CDR3 is 15 residues long. The CDR3 nucleotides read TGTGCCAGCAGTCGGTCTCAAGGGGGCAACACTGAAGCTTTCTTT. It translates to CASSRSQGGNTEAFF.

V usage is TRBV4-2 and J usage is TRBJ2-2; D unresolved. V lost 0 bases, J lost 5 bases, and 13 bases lay in between. This CDR3 comprises 16 residues. Germline V gene lookup returns CDR1 LGHNA and CDR2 YNFKEQ. The DNA of the CDR3 is TGTGCCAGCAGCCAAGATCCGAACCAGTTAACCGGGGAGCTGTTTTTT. Its protein product is CASSQDPNQLTGELFF.

This chain uses TRBV7-9 with TRBJ2-6; 14 positions agree with TRBD2. The CDR3 is made up of 18 amino acids. V shed 5 bases and J 3 bases; nucleotides not matched to a gene: 6. The V gene's germline CDR1 is SEHNR and CDR2 FQNEAQ (reference sequence). The DNA of the CDR3 is TGTGCCAGCAGCCAGGGACTAGCGGGAGCGGGTGGGGCCAACGTCCTGACTTTC. Amino acids: CASSQGLAGAGGANVLTF.

The chain uses TRBV4-2 and TRBJ2-7; D might be TRBD1 (6 bases). Germline assignment: CDR1 LGHNA and CDR2 YNFKEQ. Deletions cut 2 bases from V and 0 bases from J, with 11 bases between. The CDR3 is 15 residues long. The CDR3 loop is CASSQTDRNSYEQYF. In DNA form, the CDR3 reads TGTGCCAGCAGCCAAACGGACAGAAACTCCTACGAGCAGTACTTC.

CDR3 nucleotide sequence: TGTGCCAGCAGCCCCCTCGGGGGGGGACCGAGGGAAAAACTGTTTTTT. Its translation: CASSPLGGGPREKLFF. The rearrangement joins TRBV28 to TRBJ1-4; tentatively, D is TRBD1 (5 bases). There are 16 residues in the CDR3. Trimming shortened V by 6 bases and J by 8 bases, and 22 bases separated the two germline ends. Germline V gene data show CDR1 as MDHEN and CDR2 as SYDVKM. Full variable domain (rest looked up from reference TRBV28 and TRBJ1-4): DVKVTQSSRYLVKRTGEKVFLECVQDMDHENMFWYRQDPGLGLRLIYFSYDVKMKEKGDIPEGYSVSREKKERFSLILESASTNQTSMYLCASSPLGGGPREKLFFGSGTQLSVL.

The chain is built from TRBV4-2 and TRBJ1-1; TRBD1 is a possible D gene (6 bases). The CDR3 has 14 amino acids. Germline V CDR1 and CDR2: LGHNA, YNFKEQ. The germline V and J ends were trimmed by 2 bases and 6 bases, with 13 bases remaining between them. The CDR3 nucleotides are TGTGCCAGCAGCCAAAAGATCAGGGGCCCTGAAGCTTTCTTT. Amino acids: CASSQKIRGPEAFF.

The chain employs TRBV30 and TRBJ1-1; TRBD1 aligns across 9 bases. This CDR3 has 14 residues. Germline V lookup: CDR1 GTSNPN, CDR2 SVGIG (reference sequence). Losses at the gene ends were 3 bases for V and 5 bases for J; bases not matched to a gene: 7. CDR3 nucleotide sequence: TGTGCCTGGAGGGGACAGGGAATGGGGACTGAAGCTTTCTTT. The encoded protein is CAWRGQGMGTEAFF.

The chain links TRBV28 to TRBJ2-7; 9 positions match TRBD1. V was clipped by 5 bases and J by 5 bases; unmatched bases: 10. Germline V lookup: CDR1 MDHEN, CDR2 SYDVKM. This CDR3 comprises 15 residues. The CDR3 loop reads CASSPEGTGNNEQYV. The DNA for the CDR3 is TGTGCCAGCAGTCCTGAGGGGACAGGGAACAACGAGCAGTACGTC.

The gene calls are TRBV7-2 and TRBJ2-1, with 9 bases that match TRBD2. The CDR3 is made up of 17 amino acids. Trimming cost V 4 bases and J 7 bases; bases outside gene matches: 14. Germline CDR1 is SGHTA and CDR2 is FQGNSA. Written as DNA, the CDR3 is TGTGCCAGCAGCTCAACCTTGGGTAGCGGGAGTGAGAATGAGCAGTTCTTC. Translation gives CASSSTLGSGSENEQFF.

The V and J genes are TRBV6-5 and TRBJ2-1, with 7 bases fitting TRBD1. V lost 5 bases and J lost 0; bases outside the gene matches: 4. The CDR3 runs 15 residues. Germline-derived CDR1 and CDR2 are MNHEY and SVGAGI. The CDR3 reads CASSNRGYSYNEQFF. In DNA, the CDR3 is TGTGCCAGCAGTAACAGGGGCTACTCCTACAATGAGCAGTTCTTC.

This clone was detected a few times. The chain uses TRBV28 and TRBJ1-2; 8 nucleotides align to TRBD1. Germline assignment: CDR1 MDHEN and CDR2 SYDVKM. The CDR3 totals 14 residues. V shed 8 bases, J shed 7 bases, and the junction held 12 bases outside the gene matches. The CDR3 is CASELSGGSVGYTF. Written as DNA, the CDR3 is TGTGCCAGCGAATTATCAGGGGGCAGTGTTGGCTACACCTTC.

The chain joins TRBV6-5 to TRBJ2-7, with 10 bases that match TRBD1. With V trimmed by 2 bases and J by 3 bases, 4 bases remained unmatched. This CDR3 contains 15 residues. Germline-derived CDR1 and CDR2 are MNHEY and SVGAGI. The chain's CDR3 is CASSYAGTGVYEQYF. The CDR3 region has the DNA TGTGCCAGCAGTTACGCCGGGACAGGGGTCTACGAGCAGTACTTC.

V and J are TRBV7-2 and TRBJ2-3, with D maybe TRBD2 (5 bases). V was pared by 6 bases and J by 3 bases, with 22 bases between. Looked up from germline, CDR1 is SGHTA and CDR2 is FQGNSA. This CDR3 spans 17 amino acids. The CDR3 DNA sequence: TGTGCCAGCAGATCCGATCGTAGAGGTGGCGGGACAGATACGCAGTATTTT. Residues: CASRSDRRGGGTDTQYF.

This clone has a single count. The CDR3 DNA sequence: TGTGCCAGCAGCGTATCCGGGACAGGGGGCAAGGAGCAGTACTTC. This translates into CASSVSGTGGKEQYF. This rearrangement joins TRBV9 to TRBJ2-7; 12 bases map to TRBD1. This CDR3 region has 15 residues. V was clipped by 1 base and J by 7 bases; unmatched bases: 6. Germline CDR1 and CDR2: SGDLS and YYNGEE.

This clone was seen only once. The chain employs TRBV6-5 and TRBJ1-1; tentatively, D is TRBD1 (5 bases). The germline CDR1 and CDR2 sequences are MNHEY and SVGAGI. Trimming shortened V by 2 bases and J by 1 base, and 8 bases separated the two germline ends. The CDR3 runs 14 residues. The DNA of the CDR3 is TGTGCCAGCAGTTACGGCGGACAGAACACTGAAGCTTTCTTT. It is translated as CASSYGGQNTEAFF.